This passage covers 12 T cell receptor beta chains from one sample sequenced in a study of shared clonotypes between healthy human individuals. Libraries were prepared by immunoSEQ multiplex PCR; TCRdb keeps only in-frame clonotypes and omits some of them. The sample includes roughly 500,000 clones, approximately 80% of them seen just once. Sequencing was performed on PBMCs. These receptors were collected from a middle-aged woman in good health. Some clones in this sample may be carry-over from other donors' samples.

V and J are TRBV28 and TRBJ1-1; D remains unclear. The CDR3 totals 15 residues. The V end was cut by 6 bases, the J end by 0 bases, with 14 bases between. CDR1 MDHEN and CDR2 SYDVKM come from the germline V gene. CDR3 protein: CASRWTPSMNTEAFF. The DNA for the CDR3 is TGTGCCAGCAGATGGACTCCTTCTATGAACACTGAAGCTTTCTTT. Using reference TRBV28 and TRBJ1-1 for the parts outside the CDR3, the full variable domain is DVKVTQSSRYLVKRTGEKVFLECVQDMDHENMFWYRQDPGLGLRLIYFSYDVKMKEKGDIPEGYSVSREKKERFSLILESASTNQTSMYLCASRWTPSMNTEAFFGQGTRLTVV.

This clone was seen once. At one end, the junction sequence differs from germline, possibly due to a read error. The J gene is TRBJ1-4, the V gene TRBV11-2; D gene unclear. The CDR3 totals 14 residues. CDR1 is SGHAT and CDR2 is FQNNGV in the germline V gene. The chain's CDR3 is CAGSLELTNEKLFF. CDR3 coding DNA: TGTGCCGGCAGCTTAGAACTAACGAATGAAAAACTGTTTTTT.

CDR3 bases: TGTGCCAGCAGTTTCGGGACCACCTCTTACGAGCAGTACTTC. It encodes CASSFGTTSYEQYF. The V call is TRBV27, the J call TRBJ2-7, with D perhaps matching TRBD1 or TRBD2 (5 bases each). Trimming left V 3 bases short and J 4 bases short, with 13 bases between. From germline, CDR1 is MNHEY and CDR2 SMNVEV (reference sequence). The CDR3 extends over 14 amino acids.

Remarks on this clone: This likely traces to a read error, being one base from a far larger clone. The V and J genes are TRBV30 and TRBJ1-2; no firm D call. CDR3 length equals 14 residues. V gave up 0 bases and J gave up 7 bases, with 15 bases separating them. Per germline, CDR1 GTSNPN and CDR2 SVGIG (reference sequence). The CDR3 spells CAWSVGPSFCGYTF. The CDR3 DNA sequence: TGTGCCTGGAGTGTCGGGCCTTCCTTCTGTGGCTACACCTTC.

The rearrangement links TRBV7-9 to TRBJ2-1; D unclear. Per germline, CDR1 SEHNR and CDR2 FQNEAQ (reference sequence). The CDR3 has 13 amino acids. Trimming left V 1 base short and J 7 bases short, with 8 bases between. The chain's CDR3 is CASSLDVANEQFF. The CDR3 DNA reads as TGTGCCAGCAGCTTAGATGTGGCAAATGAGCAGTTCTTC.

V is TRBV6-4 and J is TRBJ2-2; TRBD1 agrees at 9 bases. Germline V gene data show CDR1 as MRHNA and CDR2 as SNTAGT. The CDR3 is made up of 16 amino acids. The V segment lost 5 bases and the J segment 7 bases; nucleotides outside the gene matches: 11. The CDR3 sequence: CASSSSPGQGIGELFF. The CDR3 nucleotides are TGTGCCAGCAGTTCAAGCCCGGGACAGGGTATCGGGGAGCTGTTTTTT.

This chain joins TRBV28 and TRBJ2-5; TRBD1 agrees at 10 bases. The end of the DNA aligns better with TRBJ2-7, so the J call may be wrong. The CDR3 has 14 residues. In germline, CDR1 is MDHEN, CDR2 SYDVKM. CDR3 sequence reads: CASSFGTGAYEQYF. CDR3 nucleotide sequence: TGTGCCAGCAGTTTCGGGACAGGGGCCTACGAGCAGTACTTC.

Here the CDR3 reads CASSLDDRSRYTF. CDR3 bases: TGTGCCAGCAGCTTAGATGACCGTTCACGCTACACCTTC. J is TRBJ1-2 and V is TRBV11-2; D uncertain. Trimming stripped 0 bases from V and 9 bases from J, with 11 bases between. Germline values: CDR1 SGHAT, CDR2 FQNNGV. The CDR3 totals 13 residues. The variable domain in full, completed from reference TRBV11-2 and TRBJ1-2, reads EAGVAQSPRYKIIEKRQSVAFWCNPISGHATLYWYQQILGQGPKLLIQFQNNGVVDDSQLPKDRFSAERLKGVDSTLKIQPAKLEDSAVYLCASSLDDRSRYTFGSGTRLTVV.

The chain combines TRBV15 with TRBJ2-3; D is undetermined. This CDR3 has 12 residues. The germline CDR1 and CDR2 sequences are LNHNV and YYDKDF (reference sequence). V dropped 8 bases and J dropped 2 bases, with 8 bases sitting between them. CDR3 protein: CATRQSTDTQYF. The CDR3 DNA sequence: TGTGCCACCCGGCAATCCACAGATACGCAGTATTTT. Drawing the rest from reference TRBV15 and TRBJ2-3, the complete variable domain is DAMVIQNPRYQVTQFGKPVTLSCSQTLNHNVMYWYQQKSSQAPKLLFHYYDKDFNNEADTPDNFQSRRPNTSFCFLDIRSPGLGDTAMYLCATRQSTDTQYFGPGTRLTVL.

The chain combines TRBV19 with TRBJ2-2, with 7 bases aligning to TRBD2. V shed 4 bases and J 6 bases; nucleotides not matched to a gene: 5. Per the germline V gene, CDR1 is LNHDA and CDR2 is SQIVND (reference sequence). This CDR3 has 14 amino acids. CDR3 sequence: CASSRLALSGELFF. The CDR3 DNA reads TGTGCCAGTAGTAGACTAGCTTTGTCCGGGGAGCTGTTTTTT.

This clone was counted between two and nine times. The junction and the germline gene differ at one end; a read error may be behind it. This chain links TRBV7-7 with TRBJ2-5, with TRBD2 matching 10 bases. Germline V gives CDR1 SSHAT, CDR2 FNYEAQ (reference sequence). This CDR3 has 15 residues. DNA for the CDR3: TGTGCTAGCAGCTTAGGGGGGACTAGCGAAGAGACCCAGTACTTC. Translating gives CASSLGGTSEETQYF. Full variable domain (remainder filled in from reference TRBV7-7 and TRBJ2-5): GAGVSQSPRYKVTKRGQDVTLRCDPISSHATLYWYQQALGQGPEFLTYFNYEAQPDKSGLPSDRFSAERPEGSISTLTIQRTEQRDSAMYRCASSLGGTSEETQYFGPGTRLLVL.

This chain uses TRBV11-1 with TRBJ2-3; D might be TRBD2 (6 bases). Germline CDR1 and CDR2: SGHAT and FQDESV (reference sequence). CDR3 length: 13 amino acids. The V and J ends lost 8 bases and 6 bases respectively, with 15 bases between them. CDR3 region: CASRLGGRDTQYF. For the CDR3, the DNA is TGTGCCAGCCGGCTGGGGGGTCGGGATACGCAGTATTTT. Combining the CDR3 with reference TRBV11-1 and TRBJ2-3 gives the whole variable domain EAEVAQSPRYKITEKSQAVAFWCDPISGHATLYWYRQILGQGPELLVQFQDESVVDDSQLPKDRFSAERLKGVDSTLKIQPAELGDSAMYLCASRLGGRDTQYFGPGTRLTVL.